This is a list of T cell receptor beta chains from one sample in a study of CD8+CD57+ T cells in acquired aplastic anemia. TCRdb used MiXCR to reprocess the reads, holding one entry per CDR3 protein. The table shows about 110,000 distinct CDR3 sequences, with under 60% occurring only once. Sequencing was performed on sorted CD4+, CD8+, or CD8+CD57+ T cells (not recorded which) from PBMCs. These receptors all come from a human donor in good health, serving as a control. Both conserved end residues are trimmed from each CDR3. Fields, in order: J gene, V gene, CDR3 protein.

TRBJ2-7 TRBV15 ATSRVRLAGRYEQY
TRBJ1-6 TRBV7-7 ASSLERNSPLH
TRBJ1-5 TRBV19 ASSIHWTAYSNQPQH
TRBJ1-1 TRBV7-9 ATGRAQNTEAF
TRBJ2-6 TRBV20-1 SARDPDSGANVLT
TRBJ1-1 TRBV12-3/TRBV12-4 ASSPSAGDTEAF
TRBJ1-6 TRBV2 ASSVGQNNSPLH
TRBJ2-1 TRBV20-1 SAPTGRKGNEQF
TRBJ1-4 TRBV4-2 ASSPKINSNEKLF
TRBJ1-1 TRBV27 ASSSPTEGTEAF
TRBJ1-6 TRBV9 ASSVGSGDSPLH
TRBJ2-7 TRBV19 ASSIRPGDAYEQY
TRBJ1-2 TRBV11-1 ASSQPRGTSNYGYT
TRBJ2-3 TRBV12-3/TRBV12-4 ASSFRTSVRTDTQY
TRBJ1-2 TRBV7-2 ASSSSTNDKANYGYT
TRBJ1-6 TRBV10-3 AISDGQGNSPLH
TRBJ1-6 TRBV7-3 VSSLGDSPLH
TRBJ1-4 TRBV2 AGGMRTRDSVGEKLF
TRBJ2-7 TRBV4-3 ASSQISGDEQY
TRBJ2-1 TRBV15 ATSRDPYSYNEQF
TRBJ1-6 TRBV4-3 ASSQLQGVNSPLH
TRBJ1-6 TRBV10-2 ASTDNGGYASPLH
TRBJ2-7 TRBV6-1 ASITVKDRGSYEQY
TRBJ2-6 TRBV20-1 SAGANVLT
TRBJ2-2 TRBV7-2 ASSSYGTANTGELF
TRBJ2-3 TRBV4-1 ASSQDLGGHTQY
TRBJ2-1 TRBV7-8 ASSPHVEQF
TRBJ2-7 TRBV5-6 ASSTGAIGSYEQH